This T cell receptor (beta chain) was obtained from a study of T cells in Graves' hyperthyroidism and ophthalmopathy. General observations from the study: The majority of expanded thyroid clonotypes above 0.001 also appeared in blood. Classification by a 13 V-J model distinguished ophthalmopathy from stable hyperthyroidism.

TCR beta CDR3 regions were amplified from RNA. The HTBI primer set drove a first-round RT-PCR of the TCR CDR3. In TCRdb, the multiplex PCR reads were re-called with MiXCR into one record per CDR3 protein. The table shows approximately 530,000 distinct CDR3 sequences, with roughly 21% occurring only once. In regard to this clonotype: The antigen is not known. This may arise from a read error, as a much more abundant clone is one base away.

In the ophthalmopathy cohort, Clinical Activity Score was at least 3, NOSPECS grade at least 4, and duration under 3 months. Sequencing was carried out using blood. This TCR came from a man aged 35-49 years with Graves' ophthalmopathy.

In DNA, the CDR3 is TGTGCCAGCAGTCCATCAATACAGGGGGCCGGCGGGGAGCTGTTTTTT. Translated, it gives CASSPSIQGAGGELFF. The chain recombines TRBV28 with TRBJ2-2; TRBD1 matches 9 bases. Germline trimming cut 5 bases from V and 7 bases from J; bases unmatched to any gene: 11. From germline, CDR1 is MDHEN and CDR2 SYDVKM. There are 16 residues in the CDR3.